What follows is one T cell receptor beta chain and its context. This clone was seen a few times. The target of this receptor is not known. No per-base quality is available; no much larger clone lies one base away. The CDR3 measures 15 amino acids from cysteine to phenylalanine. Just the 45-base CDR3 DNA is kept, in frame starting at base 1. The germline V gene (reference sequence) gives CDR1 as LGHDT and CDR2 as YNNKEL. V lost 3 bases and J lost 3 bases; the stretch between them is 11 bases long. TCRbeta CDR3 regions were amplified from genomic DNA using the immunoSEQ Assay, a bias-controlled multiplex PCR. Processing in the source paper ran as follows. Nucleated cell counts per sample were estimated from amplification of reference gene primers within the assay. To quantify the absolute abundance of each unique TCRbeta CDR3 rearrangement, sequence reads were collapsed and filtered. For each sample, productive Simpson clonality was calculated as the square root of Simpson's diversity index across productive rearrangements. The immuneACCESS repertoire file appears here via TCRdb, limited to in-frame rearrangements. These files lack a portion of the clones; in checked studies, under half of the deficit traces to unresolved V genes, and the cause of the others is not known. The V and J calls and the clone size are those of that table, but D and trimming were determined from the DNA. Within this sample are a few hundred thousand clones, with roughly 80% of them counted one time only. The top ten clonotypes cover about 3.4% of the sample.

The data derive from a study of blood T cell repertoires in COVID-19 (dated by TCRdb to the early 2020s). At the level of the whole study: Samples covering the acute and convalescent phases of COVID-19 were provided by collaborators in the United States, Italy and Spain. The material from the prospective study consisted of cDNA or gDNA derived from T cells, B-cell-depleted T cells, or PBMCs. Deeply sampled blood TCRbeta repertoires from subjects exposed to, actively infected with, or recovered from COVID-19 were included in the dataset. The repertoires were released in a freely available public database meant as a resource for research on the immune response to SARS-CoV-2. The samples were drawn from two sources: the first 160 participants of the ongoing ImmuneRACE study, and some 1,300 subjects contributed by 6 global collaborators. The sample metadata nearly always contained a de-identified subject ID, COVID-19 status, age in years and sex. Where HLA class I and class II types were available, the types were taken from metadata supplied by the sample provider, not from assay-based typing.

In the prospective study, participants were about 18 to 95 years old, resided in 20 to 30 geographic areas of the United States, and were enrolled through a virtual design. In the prospective study, participants were assigned to cohorts based on the clinical history participants reported in a screening survey and a study questionnaire. Recovered participants in ImmuneRACE Cohort 3 were defined by two consecutive negative NP/OP PCR tests, clearance by a healthcare professional, or resolution of symptoms. In the prospective study, whole blood, serum and a nasopharyngeal or oropharyngeal swab were collected from each participant by mobile phlebotomists. Prospective study participants could optionally give additional blood draws and questionnaires over an approximately two-month period. Blood samples from the prospective study were shipped frozen or at room temperature prior to DNA extraction. General conclusions and limits of the study: The quantity of clinical and demographic metadata differed by source and by participant and was supplied without curation.

This TCR derives from a man aged 50 to 60 who had recovered from COVID-19. The sample was PBMCs or T cells enriched from blood (not recorded which). This sequence uses TRBV3-1 (or the pseudogene TRBV3-2) and TRBJ1-4; TRBD1 is a weak D gene call, 5 bases matching. The CDR3 region has the sequence CASSQWGGANEKLFF. In nucleotides, the sequence is TGTGCCAGCAGCCAGTGGGGGGGAGCTAATGAAAAACTGTTTTTT.